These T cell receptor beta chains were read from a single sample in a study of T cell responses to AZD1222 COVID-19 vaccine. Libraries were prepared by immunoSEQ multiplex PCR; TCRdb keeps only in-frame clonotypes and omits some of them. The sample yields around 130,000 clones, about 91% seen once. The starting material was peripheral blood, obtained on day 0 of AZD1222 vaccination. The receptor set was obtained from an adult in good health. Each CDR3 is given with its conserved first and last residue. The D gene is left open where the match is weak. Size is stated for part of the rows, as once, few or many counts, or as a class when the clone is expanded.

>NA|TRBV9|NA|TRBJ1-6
TGTGCCAGCAGCGTAGCAGATTCACCCCTCCACTTT
CASSVADSPLHF
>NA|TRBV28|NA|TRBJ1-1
TGTGCCAGCAGTTTTTTGGGCACTGAAGCTTTCTTT
CASSFLGTEAFF
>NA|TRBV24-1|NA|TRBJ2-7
TGTGCCACCAGTGATGACAGGCCCCCCTACGAGCAGTACTTC
CATSDDRPPYEQYF
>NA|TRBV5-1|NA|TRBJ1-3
TGCGCCAGCAGCCCATCAGTAAGGGGATCTGGAAACACCATATATTTT
CASSPSVRGSGNTIYF
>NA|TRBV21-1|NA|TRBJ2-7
TGTGCCAGCAGCAAACCATACAGGTTCGCGCGACCGCCATGTGGGGAATCCTACGAGCAGTACTTC
CASSKPYRFARPPCGESYEQYF
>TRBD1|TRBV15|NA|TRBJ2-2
TGTGCCACCAGCCAGGACAGGGAGGCCGGGGAGCTGTTTTTT
CATSQDREAGELFF
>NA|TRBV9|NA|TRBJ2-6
TGTGCCAGCAGCCGGACTTCTGGGGCCAACGTCCTGACTTTC
CASSRTSGANVLTF
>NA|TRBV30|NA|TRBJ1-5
TGTGCCTGGAGTGGGACCCGAAACAATCAGCCCCAGCATTTT
CAWSGTRNNQPQHF
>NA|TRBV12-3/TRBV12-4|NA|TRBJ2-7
TGTGCCAGCAGTTTCCGGCGAACCTACGAGCAGTACTTC
CASSFRRTYEQYF
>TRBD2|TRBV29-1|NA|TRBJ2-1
TGCAGCGTTGAAGGCCTTCTGGAGCGGGGTTCCTACAATGAGCAGTTCTTC
CSVEGLLERGSYNEQFF
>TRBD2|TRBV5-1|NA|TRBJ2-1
TGCGCCAGCAGCTCTACTAGCGGGAGAGGAGAGCAGTTCTTC
CASSSTSGRGEQFF
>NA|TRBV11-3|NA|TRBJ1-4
TGTGCCAGCAGCGCATCCGAGGGGGTTGGGGAAAAACTGTTTTTT
CASSASEGVGEKLFF
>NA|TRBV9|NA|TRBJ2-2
TGTGCCAGCAGCGTAGCAACAGGACCACGGGAGCTGTTTTTT
CASSVATGPRELFF
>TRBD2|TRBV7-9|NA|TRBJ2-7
TGTGCCAGCAGCTTAGATGGACTAGCCTACGAGCAGTACTTC
CASSLDGLAYEQYF
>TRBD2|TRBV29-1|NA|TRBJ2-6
TGCAGCGTTGTGGCGGGAGGGCCGTCTGGGGCCAACGTCCTGACTTTC
CSVVAGGPSGANVLTF
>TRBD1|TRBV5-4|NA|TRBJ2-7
TGTGCCAGCAGCATTGGACAGGACCCATCCTACGAGCAGTACTTC
CASSIGQDPSYEQYF
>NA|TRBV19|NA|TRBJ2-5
TGTGCCAGTAGCACCGCAGGGAAGGGGGGGGAGACCCAGTACTTC
CASSTAGKGGETQYF
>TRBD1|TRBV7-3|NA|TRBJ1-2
TGTGCCAGCAGCTCGGACAGGGGATATGGCTACACCTTC
CASSSDRGYGYTF
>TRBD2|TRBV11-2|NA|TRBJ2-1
TGTGCCACCAGAAGGGCGGGAGACGCGTTCTTC
CATRRAGDAFF
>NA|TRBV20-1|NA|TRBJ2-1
TGCAGTGCTAGTGGCTCCCAGGGAATCTCCTACAATGAGCAGTTCTTC
CSASGSQGISYNEQFF
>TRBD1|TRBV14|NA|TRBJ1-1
TGTGCCAGCAGCCAACTAGCAAGTGACCTTCCGACAGGGGCCTACATGAACACTGAAGCTTTCTTT
CASSQLASDLPTGAYMNTEAFF
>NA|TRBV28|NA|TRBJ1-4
TGTGCCAGCAGCCTGGGCGGCCGGCTAAATGAAAAACTGTTTTTT
CASSLGGRLNEKLFF
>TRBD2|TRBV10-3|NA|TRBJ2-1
TGTGCCATCAGTTCGACCGGGGGGGCGGGTTACAATGAGCAGTTCTTC
CAISSTGGAGYNEQFF
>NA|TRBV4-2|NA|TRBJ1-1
TGTGCCAGCAGCCAAGGGAGGACTGAAGCTTTCTTT
CASSQGRTEAFF
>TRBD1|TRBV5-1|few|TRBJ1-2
TGCGCCAGCAGCTTGGGCCGGGACAGGCTTAACTATGGCTACACCTTC
CASSLGRDRLNYGYTF
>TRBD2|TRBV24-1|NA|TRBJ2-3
TGTGCCACCAGGAATCCTAGCGGACCCACGGATACGCAGTATTTT
CATRNPSGPTDTQYF
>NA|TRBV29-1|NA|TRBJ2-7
TGCAGCGTTCGAGTCTCCTACGAGCAGTACTTC
CSVRVSYEQYF
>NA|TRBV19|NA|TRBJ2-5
TGTGCCAGTAGTATGAAGGGTTGGAGCCAAGAGACCCAGTACTTC
CASSMKGWSQETQYF
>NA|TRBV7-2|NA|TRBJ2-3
TGTGCCAGCAGCCGCAGCGGGAAGGGGGCAGATACGCAGTATTTT
CASSRSGKGADTQYF
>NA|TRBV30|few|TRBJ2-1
TGTGCCTGGAGCGGGACCTACAATGAGCAGTTCTTC
CAWSGTYNEQFF
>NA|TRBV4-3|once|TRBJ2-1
TGCGCCAGCAGCCAAGAAAGGGACCCGTACAATGAGCAGTTCTTC
CASSQERDPYNEQFF
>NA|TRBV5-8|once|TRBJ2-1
TGTGCCAGCAGCGACGCAGGGTTAGATGAGCAGTTCTTC
CASSDAGLDEQFF
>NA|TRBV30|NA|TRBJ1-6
TGTGCCTGGAGTAGGGACCCCAATTCACCCCTCCACTTT
CAWSRDPNSPLHF
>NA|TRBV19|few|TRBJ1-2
TGTGCCAGTAGTATGGGGGACGGAACTAACTATGGCTACACCTTC
CASSMGDGTNYGYTF
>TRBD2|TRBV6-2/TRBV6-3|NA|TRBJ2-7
TGTGCCAGCAGTTACACACTAGCGGGAGTTAACTCCTACGAGCAGTACTTC
CASSYTLAGVNSYEQYF
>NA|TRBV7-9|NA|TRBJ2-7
TGTGCCAGCAGCTTAACACTCGTTCCCTACGAGCAGTACTTC
CASSLTLVPYEQYF
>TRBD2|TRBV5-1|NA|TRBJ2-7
TGCGCCAGCAGACCGGACAGGTTTATGACTAGCGGATTGCGTACCGCATTGGAGCAGTACTTC
CASRPDRFMTSGLRTALEQYF
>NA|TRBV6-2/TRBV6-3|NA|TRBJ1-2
TGTGCCAGCAGTTCCCCCGTAGGGACTCTCCGGGATGGCTACACCTTC
CASSSPVGTLRDGYTF
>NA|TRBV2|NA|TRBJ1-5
TGTGCCAGCAGTACCCGACAGGGCAATCAGCCCCAGCATTTT
CASSTRQGNQPQHF
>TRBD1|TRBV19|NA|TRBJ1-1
TGTGCCAGTAGTCTCGGACAGGGAATGAACACTGAAGCTTTCTTT
CASSLGQGMNTEAFF
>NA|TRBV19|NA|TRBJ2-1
TGTGCCAGTAGTCCGCCACATTACAATGAGCAGTTCTTC
CASSPPHYNEQFF
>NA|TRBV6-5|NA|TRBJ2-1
TGTGCCAGCAGTTACCCCCCTTACAATGAGCAGTTCTTC
CASSYPPYNEQFF
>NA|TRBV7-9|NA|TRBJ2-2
TGTGCCAGCAGCCAACAGGTCTTTGGGAACACCGGGGAGCTGTTTTTT
CASSQQVFGNTGELFF
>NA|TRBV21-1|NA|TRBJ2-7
TGTGCCAGCAGCGCTTACCGGGACAGTCACTACGAGCAGTACTTC
CASSAYRDSHYEQYF
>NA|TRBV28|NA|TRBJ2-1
TGTGCCAGCAGTTTATCCGGCGGGAACAATGAGCAGTTCTTC
CASSLSGGNNEQFF
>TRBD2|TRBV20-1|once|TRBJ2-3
TGCAGTGCTAGTAGCGGGACTAGCACAGATACGCAGTATTTT
CSASSGTSTDTQYF
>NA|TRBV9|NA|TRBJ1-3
TGTGCCAGCAGCGTGTACGGCCCGGAGGGCACCATATATTTT
CASSVYGPEGTIYF
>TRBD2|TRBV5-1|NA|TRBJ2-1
TGCGCCAGCAGCTTGTTTAGCGGGAGCTTGTACAATGAGCAGTTCTTC
CASSLFSGSLYNEQFF
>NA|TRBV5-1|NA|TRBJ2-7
TGCGCCAGCAGCGTTCAGGAATTCTCCTACGAGCAGTACTTC
CASSVQEFSYEQYF
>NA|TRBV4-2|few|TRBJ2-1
TGTGCCAGCAGCCAAGATGAGGCTGGGGCAGGCCCCAATGAGCAGTTCTTC
CASSQDEAGAGPNEQFF
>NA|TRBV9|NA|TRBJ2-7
TGTGCCAGCGGAGGGCCGGGGGAGCAGTACTTC
CASGGPGEQYF
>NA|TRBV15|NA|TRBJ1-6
TGTGCCACCAGCAGAGTTCAGGGCTCGAGCTCCTATAATTCACCCCTCCACTTT
CATSRVQGSSSYNSPLHF
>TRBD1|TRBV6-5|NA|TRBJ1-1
TGTGCCAGCAGTTATGGGACAGACAACACTGAAGCTTTCTTT
CASSYGTDNTEAFF
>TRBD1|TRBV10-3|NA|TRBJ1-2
TGTGCCATCAGTGACGGGACAGGGCGATATGGCTACACCTTC
CAISDGTGRYGYTF
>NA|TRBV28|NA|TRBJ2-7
TGTGCCAGCAGCCCCGGGAGCTCCTACGAGCAGTACTTC
CASSPGSSYEQYF
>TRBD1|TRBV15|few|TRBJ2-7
TGTGCCACCAGCGGGGACAGCTCCTACGAGCAGTACTTC
CATSGDSSYEQYF
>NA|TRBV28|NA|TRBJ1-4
TGTGCCAGCAGCCACCCGGCCGCGGGGAGAAATGAAAAACTGTTTTTT
CASSHPAAGRNEKLFF
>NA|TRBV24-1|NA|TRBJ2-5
TGTGCCACCAGTGATGGGGGCCAAGAGACCCAGTACTTC
CATSDGGQETQYF